The next 25 T cell receptor beta chains were all read from a single sample in a study of blood T cell repertoires in COVID-19. Assay: immunoSEQ multiplex PCR; the TCRdb copy retains only in-frame clones and omits some. Of about 300,000 clones listed, 80% to 95% were seen once; the top ten hold around 1.1%. Specimen: PBMCs or T cells enriched from blood (not recorded which). All receptors come from a young woman who had recovered from COVID-19.

The chain uses TRBV10-3 and TRBJ1-1; D unclear. The CDR3 is made up of 12 amino acids. The V gene's germline CDR1 is ENHRY and CDR2 SYGVKD. Trimming pared 3 bases from V and 8 bases from J, leaving 10 bases between. The DNA for the CDR3 is TGTGCCATCAGTGACGGTGGCAGGGAAGCTTTCTTT. It codes for CAISDGGREAFF.

This sequence joins TRBV6-5 and TRBJ1-6; D is perhaps TRBD1 (5 bases). CDR1 and CDR2 (germline): MNHEY, SVGAGI. The V and J ends lost 2 bases and 9 bases respectively, with 17 bases between them. This CDR3 comprises 16 residues. CDR3 sequence: CASSYVFGGDGSPLHF. In nucleotides, the CDR3 is TGTGCCAGCAGTTACGTTTTCGGGGGTGACGGTTCACCCCTCCACTTT.

The V gene is TRBV28, the J gene TRBJ2-1; 12 bases line up with TRBD2. CDR1 is MDHEN, CDR2 SYDVKM, per germline. This CDR3 comprises 16 residues. V shed 4 bases, J shed 2 bases, and the junction held 3 bases outside the gene matches. CDR3 protein: CASSSPSGRAYNEQFF. CDR3 sequence (DNA): TGTGCCAGCAGTTCCCCTAGCGGGAGGGCCTACAATGAGCAGTTCTTC.

V usage is TRBV6-5 and J usage is TRBJ2-7, with 7 positions matching TRBD1. The CDR3 contains 11 residues. V lost 6 bases to trimming and J lost 7 bases; unmatched junction nucleotides: 3. Germline CDR1 is MNHEY and CDR2 is SVGAGI. The CDR3 nucleotides are TGTGCCAGCAGCCAGGGGGTAGAGCAGTACTTC. Its protein product is CASSQGVEQYF.

CDR3 coding DNA: TGCAGCTCCTATACAGGGTCGGGCACTGAAGCTTTCTTT. Translation: CSSYTGSGTEAFF. This chain links TRBV29-1 with TRBJ1-1; possible D gene TRBD1, 6 bases. CDR3 length: 13 amino acids. Germline V gives CDR1 SQVTM, CDR2 ANQGSEA. Trimming stripped 8 bases from V and 4 bases from J, with 17 bases between.

The chain employs TRBV21-1 and TRBJ2-3; the D call of TRBD2 is as the table states it, not checked on the DNA. TRBV21-1 represents a pseudogene. The CDR3 totals 17 residues. The CDR3 sequence: CASRVDGRGRGADTQYF. As DNA, the CDR3 is TGTGCCAGCAGGGTCGATGGGAGAGGGAGAGGTGCAGATACGCAGTATTTT.

J is TRBJ2-7 and V is TRBV19; 9 nucleotides agree with TRBD1. This CDR3 spans 14 amino acids. Germline loops: CDR1 LNHDA, CDR2 SQIVND (reference sequence). Trimming at V came to 3 bases and at J to 3 bases, leaving 3 bases not matched to a gene. In nucleotides, the CDR3 is TGTGCCAGTAGTATCGACAGGGGGGACTACGAGCAGTACTTC. Encoded protein: CASSIDRGDYEQYF.

The rearrangement uses TRBV6-2 or TRBV6-3 and TRBJ1-2; D gene uncertain. V lost 4 bases to trimming and J lost 0 bases, with 12 bases between them. The germline V gene has CDR1 MNHEY and CDR2 SVGEGT. The CDR3 runs 15 residues. DNA for the CDR3: TGTGCCAGCAGTTTATCGGGAGGCCCTAACTATGGCTACACCTTC. This encodes CASSLSGGPNYGYTF.

This clone has more than one count but fewer than ten. This chain joins TRBV28 and TRBJ1-2; 7 bases agree with TRBD1. The CDR3 has 13 residues. Trimming cost V 6 bases and J 12 bases; bases outside gene matches: 13. The germline V gene has CDR1 MDHEN and CDR2 SYDVKM. As DNA, the CDR3 is TGTGCCAGCAGCCAGGACAGGCAGAGTTGGAACACCTTC. It translates to CASSQDRQSWNTF.

The chain employs TRBV7-6 and TRBJ2-3, with 8 positions matching TRBD2. This CDR3 has 16 residues. J lost 3 bases, V lost 0 bases, and 5 bases had no gene match. Looked up from germline, CDR1 is SGHVS and CDR2 is FNYEAQ. CDR3 coding DNA: TGTGCCAGCAGCTTAGCGATCAGCGGGAGTACAGATACGCAGTATTTT. It codes for CASSLAISGSTDTQYF. The entire variable domain, with the rest obtained from reference TRBV7-6 and TRBJ2-3, is as follows: GAGVSQSPRYKVTKRGQDVALRCDPISGHVSLYWYRQALGQGPEFLTYFNYEAQQDKSGLPNDRFSAERPEGSISTLTIQRTEQRDSAMYRCASSLAISGSTDTQYFGPGTRLTVL.

The rearrangement uses TRBV5-1 and TRBJ2-2; possible D gene TRBD1, 5 bases. This CDR3 is built from 13 residues. With 5 bases removed from V and 1 base from J, the gap between germline ends came to 6 bases. Germline CDR1 SGHRS, CDR2 YFSETQ. CDR3 sequence: CASRGQNTGELFF. The CDR3 nucleotides are TGCGCCAGCAGGGGGCAGAACACCGGGGAGCTGTTTTTT.

This rearrangement joins TRBV7-3 to TRBJ2-5, with 11 bases identical to TRBD2. Germline V gene data show CDR1 as SGHTA and CDR2 as FQGTGA. CDR3 length equals 15 residues. The trim removed 5 bases at V and 4 bases at J, leaving 6 bases unmatched. As DNA, the CDR3 is TGTGCCAGCAGCCCACTAGCGGGAGTTTTAGAGACCCAGTACTTC. Its protein is CASSPLAGVLETQYF.

The rearrangement links TRBV28 to TRBJ1-5, with D possibly TRBD1 on 5 matching bases. CDR3 length: 17 residues. The V gene's germline CDR1 is MDHEN and CDR2 SYDVKM. Trimming cost V 3 bases and J 4 bases, with 19 bases left between them. The CDR3 region is CASSFPIIRKGNQPQHF. CDR3 bases: TGTGCCAGCAGTTTCCCCATCATACGGAAGGGGAATCAGCCCCAGCATTTT.

This sequence joins TRBV19 and TRBJ1-2, with D tentatively TRBD1 (6 bases). The V end was cut by 6 bases, the J end by 1 base, with 9 bases between. Germline CDR1 is LNHDA and CDR2 is SQIVND (reference sequence). The CDR3 has 13 amino acids. CDR3 nucleotide sequence: TGTGCCAGTAGGATACAGGGTAACTATGGCTACACCTTC. Protein product: CASRIQGNYGYTF.

This chain uses TRBV3-1 (or the pseudogene TRBV3-2) with TRBJ2-5; D uncertain. Per the germline V gene, CDR1 is LGHDT and CDR2 is YNNKEL (reference sequence). The CDR3 has 14 amino acids. V was shortened by 3 bases and J by 3 bases, with 11 bases between the two germline ends. The CDR3 region has the DNA TGTGCCAGCAGCCACTACCGAGAGGAAGAGACCCAGTACTTC. This sequence encodes CASSHYREEETQYF.

The chain links TRBV27 to TRBJ2-1; D is possibly TRBD1 (6 bases). The germline CDR1 and CDR2 sequences are MNHEY and SMNVEV (reference sequence). Trimming pared 5 bases from V and 2 bases from J, leaving 19 bases between. There are 17 residues in the CDR3. The CDR3 protein is CASSKRLTGIPYNEQFF. CDR3 in DNA: TGTGCCAGCAGTAAACGCCTAACAGGGATCCCCTACAATGAGCAGTTCTTC.

The chain couples TRBV7-6 to TRBJ2-7, with 8 bases that match TRBD2. The V segment lost 5 bases and the J segment 6 bases; nucleotides outside the gene matches: 15. The CDR3 has 16 amino acids. The germline CDR1 and CDR2 sequences are SGHVS and FNYEAQ. The CDR3: CASSPAGGLISGEQYF. The DNA of the CDR3 is TGTGCCAGCAGCCCGGCGGGGGGTTTGATTTCGGGCGAGCAGTACTTC.

The chain has TRBV9 and TRBJ1-6, with TRBD1 matching 9 bases. V lost 0 bases to trimming and J lost 7 bases; unmatched junction nucleotides: 2. CDR1 and CDR2 from the germline V gene are SGDLS and YYNGEE. CDR3 length: 15 amino acids. CDR3 sequence (DNA): TGTGCCAGCAGCGTAGATGGGACAGGGAATTCACCCCTCCACTTT. As protein: CASSVDGTGNSPLHF.

This chain uses TRBV14 with TRBJ1-1; TRBD1 is a possible D gene (6 bases). Trimming pared 1 base from V and 6 bases from J, leaving 9 bases between. The CDR3 is 13 amino acids. Germline V CDR1 and CDR2: SGHDN, FVKESK. The CDR3 spells CASSQAGDAEAFF. The CDR3 DNA reads as TGTGCCAGCAGCCAAGCAGGGGACGCTGAAGCTTTCTTT.

The chain combines TRBV5-8 with TRBJ2-6; 8 bases line up with TRBD1. CDR1 and CDR2 (germline): SGHTS, YDEGEE. J lost 2 bases, V lost 5 bases, and 3 bases had no gene match. The CDR3 is made up of 15 amino acids. The CDR3 DNA sequence: TGTGCCAGCAGGAGGACAGGGACTGGGGCCAACGTCCTGACTTTC. It is translated as CASRRTGTGANVLTF.

This chain connects TRBV28 to TRBJ2-3; no definite D call. The CDR3 runs 14 residues. V gave up 6 bases and J gave up 0 bases, with 10 bases separating them. Germline V CDR1 and CDR2: MDHEN, SYDVKM. CDR3 bases: TGTGCCAGCAGCCCTTCACGGAGCACAGATACGCAGTATTTT. Its protein product is CASSPSRSTDTQYF.

This chain uses TRBV5-1 with TRBJ1-1; 8 bases match TRBD1. This CDR3 comprises 17 residues. The germline CDR1 and CDR2 sequences are SGHRS and YFSETQ. V shed 0 bases, J shed 3 bases, and the junction held 10 bases outside the gene matches. The CDR3 reads CASSLALRTGRYTEAFF. The CDR3 bases are TGCGCCAGCAGCTTGGCCCTTAGGACAGGGCGGTACACTGAAGCTTTCTTT.

This chain uses TRBV9 with TRBJ1-3; D is perhaps TRBD1 (5 bases). The germline V and J ends were trimmed by 3 bases and 1 base, with 11 bases remaining between them. The CDR3 is 15 residues long. Germline V lookup: CDR1 SGDLS, CDR2 YYNGEE. The chain's CDR3 is CASSADSPSGNTIYF. CDR3 bases: TGTGCCAGCAGCGCAGACAGCCCATCTGGAAACACCATATATTTT.

The chain combines TRBV19 with TRBJ1-6, with 7 nucleotides matching TRBD1. V shed 5 bases and J 8 bases; nucleotides not matched to a gene: 3. The CDR3 runs 13 residues. The germline gives CDR1 LNHDA, CDR2 SQIVND (reference sequence). CDR3 protein: CASSGTDYSPLHF. The CDR3, as DNA: TGTGCCAGTAGTGGGACAGACTATTCACCCCTCCACTTT.

The chain has TRBV10-1 and TRBJ2-7; 9 positions agree with TRBD2. The CDR3 contains 16 residues. In germline, CDR1 is WNHNN, CDR2 SYGVQD (reference sequence). Losses at the gene ends were 5 bases for V and 3 bases for J; bases not matched to a gene: 11. CDR3 protein: CASSRQASGTIYEQYF. Here the CDR3 DNA reads TGCGCCAGCAGTCGACAGGCTAGCGGGACCATCTACGAGCAGTACTTC.